The 23 T cell receptor beta chains below all came from one sample that was sequenced in a study of cytotoxic CD8 clonotypes in ibrutinib-treated CLL. Sequenced by immunoSEQ multiplex PCR; TCRdb stores in-frame clones only, minus some. Of some 200,000 clones in the sample, roughly 73% were seen once. Material: PBMCs, obtained after 12 months of ibrutinib treatment. These TCRs come from a human donor with chronic lymphocytic leukemia.

The J gene is TRBJ2-7, the V gene TRBV28, with 10 bases matching TRBD2. CDR3 length: 14 amino acids. Germline CDR1 MDHEN, CDR2 SYDVKM. Trimming at V came to 1 base and at J to 13 bases, leaving 10 bases not matched to a gene. Written as DNA, the CDR3 is TGTGCCAGCAGTTTATTACCCCCCAGCGGGAGGGCATACTTC. This gives the protein CASSLLPPSGRAYF. Full variable domain (outside the CDR3, taken from reference TRBV28 and TRBJ2-7): DVKVTQSSRYLVKRTGEKVFLECVQDMDHENMFWYRQDPGLGLRLIYFSYDVKMKEKGDIPEGYSVSREKKERFSLILESASTNQTSMYLCASSLLPPSGRAYFGPGTRLTVT.

The chain recombines TRBV27 with TRBJ1-5; tentatively, D is TRBD1 (5 bases). This CDR3 comprises 15 residues. The V gene lost 6 bases and the J gene lost 3 bases, with 15 bases spanning the gap. CDR1 is MNHEY and CDR2 is SMNVEV in the germline V gene (reference sequence). DNA of the CDR3: TGTGCCAGCAGCCCTCTGGGGGGAGTCAATCAGCCCCAGCATTTT. Amino acids: CASSPLGGVNQPQHF.

The genes are TRBV20-1 and TRBJ1-2, with 9 bases fitting TRBD1. Trimming removed 5 bases from V and 7 bases from J; junction bases left unmatched: 2. CDR1 and CDR2 (germline): DFQATT, SNEGSKA (reference sequence). There are 11 residues in the CDR3. Written as DNA, the CDR3 is TGCAGTGCTCGACAGGGGGGTGGCTACACCTTC. Amino acids: CSARQGGGYTF.

On this clone itself: An end of the junction does not agree with germline; a read error may underlie this. The DNA of the CDR3 is TGCGCCAGCAGGTTGGCAGGGGGCGAAGAGACCCAGTACTTC. It translates to CASRLAGGEETQYF. The chain couples TRBV5-1 to TRBJ2-5, with TRBD1 matching over 8 bases. The germline V gene encodes CDR1 SGHRS and CDR2 YFSETQ. There are 14 residues in the CDR3.

This chain connects TRBV6-1 to TRBJ2-7, with TRBD1 as a possible D gene (5 bases). Between the trimmed V and J ends, which lost 2 bases and 0 bases, there was a span of 8 bases. Germline CDR1 is MNHNS and CDR2 is SASEGT. The CDR3 totals 14 residues. CDR3 protein: CASSETRDSYEQYF. The CDR3 DNA reads as TGTGCCAGCAGTGAAACCAGGGACTCCTACGAGCAGTACTTC.

This rearrangement joins TRBV5-1 to TRBJ2-1; possible D gene TRBD1, 6 bases. The CDR3 runs to 15 residues. Trimming pared 0 bases from V and 8 bases from J, leaving 15 bases between. In germline, CDR1 is SGHRS, CDR2 YFSETQ. The CDR3 sequence is CASSLEGVRGDEQFF. In DNA, the CDR3 is TGCGCCAGCAGCTTGGAAGGGGTCAGGGGCGATGAGCAGTTCTTC.

The rearrangement joins TRBV7-9 to TRBJ2-7; D might be TRBD2 (5 bases). Germline values: CDR1 SEHNR, CDR2 FQNEAQ (reference sequence). Trimming removed 10 bases from V and 3 bases from J, with 28 bases in between. The CDR3 contains 17 residues. The CDR3 bases are TGTGCCACCGCGACTATCGAGGCAGACTCTACGGTCTACGAGCAGTACTTC. The encoded protein is CATATIEADSTVYEQYF.

This sequence joins TRBV28 and TRBJ2-7; 8 nucleotides agree with TRBD1. Germline V gene sequence: CDR1 MDHEN, CDR2 SYDVKM. Trimming took 4 bases from V and 7 from J; bases not matched to a gene: 18. CDR3 size: 17 residues. CDR3 in DNA: TGTGCCAGCAGTTCCAGAGGGGGACAGGACAGGACAGGGGAGCAGTACTTC. Amino acids: CASSSRGGQDRTGEQYF.

The rearrangement uses TRBV11-1 and TRBJ1-2, with D perhaps TRBD1 (5 bases). The V end was cut by 5 bases, the J end by 4 bases, with 11 bases between. This CDR3 region has 13 residues. From germline, CDR1 is SGHAT and CDR2 FQDESV (reference sequence). CDR3 nucleotide sequence: TGTGCCAGCAGCGAAGGGACGGCCTATGGCTACACCTTC. This sequence encodes CASSEGTAYGYTF.

This clone was seen just once. The genes are TRBV30 and TRBJ2-7; the match to TRBD2 covers 9 bases. The CDR3 extends over 14 amino acids. V lost 2 bases to trimming and J lost 3 bases; unmatched junction nucleotides: 5. Germline loops: CDR1 GTSNPN, CDR2 SVGIG (reference sequence). DNA for the CDR3: TGTGCCTGGAGTTTTAGCGGGGGTGTCTACGAGCAGTACTTC. Translating it yields CAWSFSGGVYEQYF.

V and J are TRBV6-1 and TRBJ1-2, with 7 bases lining up with TRBD1. J gave up 2 bases and V 0 bases, and 0 bases lay outside the gene matches. The CDR3 totals 14 residues. The germline CDR1 and CDR2 sequences are MNHNS and SASEGT. CDR3 region: CASSEATGNYGYTF. For the CDR3, the DNA is TGTGCCAGCAGTGAAGCGACAGGGAACTATGGCTACACCTTC.

The V and J genes are TRBV5-4 and TRBJ1-1; 9 positions agree with TRBD1. There are 15 residues in the CDR3. Germline trimming cut 6 bases from V and 5 bases from J; bases unmatched to any gene: 11. Germline assignment: CDR1 SGHNT and CDR2 YYREEE (reference sequence). The CDR3 DNA reads as TGTGCCAGCAAATTCGGACAGGGGATCGGGACTGAAGCTTTCTTT. Translation: CASKFGQGIGTEAFF. Full variable domain (outside the CDR3, taken from reference TRBV5-4 and TRBJ1-1): ETGVTQSPTHLIKTRGQQVTLRCSSQSGHNTVSWYQQALGQGPQFIFQYYREEENGRGNFPPRFSGLQFPNYSSELNVNALELDDSALYLCASKFGQGIGTEAFFGQGTRLTVV.

CDR3 in amino acids: CASSHEGAYEQYF. The CDR3 nucleotides are TGCGCCAGCAGCCATGAGGGAGCCTACGAGCAGTACTTC. The rearrangement joins TRBV4-1 to TRBJ2-7, with D possibly being TRBD2 (5 bases). The length of the CDR3 is 13 residues. CDR1 and CDR2 from the germline V gene are MGHRA and YSYEKL. V lost 3 bases to trimming and J lost 2 bases, with 8 bases between them.

The V call is TRBV7-9, the J call TRBJ2-7, with TRBD1 matching over 9 bases. Germline V lookup: CDR1 SEHNR, CDR2 FQNEAQ (reference sequence). V dropped 6 bases and J dropped 6; count of bases not matched to a gene: 9. This CDR3 spans 14 amino acids. CDR3 in DNA: TGTGCCAGCAGTCAACAGGGGGCGCGCGTCGAGCAGTACTTC. This codes for CASSQQGARVEQYF.

The rearrangement joins TRBV28 to TRBJ1-4, with a possible D match to TRBD1 (6 bases). Germline V lookup: CDR1 MDHEN, CDR2 SYDVKM. The CDR3 loop spans 11 amino acids. Trimming took 7 bases from V and 11 from J, leaving 11 bases between them. CDR3 amino acids: CASTTDSKLFF. The CDR3 nucleotides are TGTGCCAGCACCACGGACAGTAAACTGTTTTTT.

The chain uses TRBV9 and TRBJ1-2, with a tentative D call TRBD1 (6 bases). Trimming shortened V by 0 bases and J by 8 bases, and 14 bases separated the two germline ends. CDR3 length equals 14 residues. The germline V gene encodes CDR1 SGDLS and CDR2 YYNGEE. The CDR3 nucleotides read TGTGCCAGCAGCGTAGGACAGGCCTCGGGGGGCTACACCTTC. Protein sequence: CASSVGQASGGYTF.

The V call is TRBV27, the J call TRBJ1-2, with 8 bases identical to TRBD1. Germline CDR1 reads MNHEY; CDR2 reads SMNVEV (reference sequence). This CDR3 comprises 14 residues. V shed 4 bases, J shed 2 bases, and the junction held 3 bases outside the gene matches. This CDR3 is CASSSRTGNYGYTF. The CDR3 DNA reads TGTGCCAGCAGTTCCAGGACAGGGAACTATGGCTACACCTTC.

The V and J genes are TRBV28 and TRBJ2-3; the D is unclear. V was cut by 5 bases and J by 1 base, with 10 bases left in between. Germline CDR1 MDHEN, CDR2 SYDVKM. This CDR3 contains 14 residues. CDR3 region: CASSPPSGTDTQYF. CDR3 DNA sequence: TGTGCCAGCAGTCCCCCCTCCGGCACAGATACGCAGTATTTT.

There are many counts of this clone. This sequence joins TRBV27 and TRBJ2-7; D is ambiguous. Germline lookup yields CDR1 MNHEY and CDR2 SMNVEV (reference sequence). This CDR3 region has 11 residues. V dropped 6 bases and J dropped 5 bases, with 8 bases sitting between them. The CDR3 loop reads CASRATNEQYF. The CDR3, as DNA: TGTGCCAGCAGGGCGACCAACGAGCAGTACTTC.

The chain's CDR3 is CASSDGGSTDTQYF. For the CDR3, the DNA is TGCGCCAGCAGTGACGGCGGATCCACAGATACGCAGTATTTT. This sequence joins TRBV10-1 and TRBJ2-3; no reliable D call. V lost 3 bases to trimming and J lost 2 bases, with 9 bases between them. The CDR3 covers 14 residues. CDR1 is WNHNN, CDR2 SYGVQD, per germline (reference sequence).

This clone was recorded only once. The V call is TRBV7-9, the J call TRBJ2-7; TRBD1 might be the D (5 bases). Per the germline V gene, CDR1 is SEHNR and CDR2 is FQNEAQ (reference sequence). This CDR3 comprises 14 residues. V was pared by 2 bases and J by 7 bases, with 15 bases between. In DNA form, the CDR3 reads TGTGCCAGCAGCTTAACAGAGAAACAGGCTGAGCAGTACTTC. Its translation is CASSLTEKQAEQYF.

This chain joins TRBV15 and TRBJ2-1; D is ambiguous. Germline CDR1 and CDR2: LNHNV and YYDKDF (reference sequence). V was shortened by 0 bases and J by 4 bases, with 10 bases between the two germline ends. The CDR3 has 15 amino acids. This chain's CDR3 is CATSRDRPAYNEQFF. The DNA for the CDR3 is TGTGCCACCAGCAGAGATCGGCCCGCATACAATGAGCAGTTCTTC. Full variable domain (missing parts from reference TRBV15 and TRBJ2-1): DAMVIQNPRYQVTQFGKPVTLSCSQTLNHNVMYWYQQKSSQAPKLLFHYYDKDFNNEADTPDNFQSRRPNTSFCFLDIRSPGLGDTAMYLCATSRDRPAYNEQFFGPGTRLTVL.

The V and J genes are TRBV18 and TRBJ2-5, with 7 bases aligning to TRBD2. V shed 3 bases, J shed 4 bases, and the junction held 14 bases outside the gene matches. The CDR3 contains 17 residues. Per the germline V gene, CDR1 is KGHSH and CDR2 is LQKENI. The CDR3 bases are TGTGCCAGCTCACCCCAGGGAGGGTCAAGCCCTGGAGAGACCCAGTACTTC. Its protein is CASSPQGGSSPGETQYF.